Presented here are 26 T cell receptor beta chains from one specimen sequenced in a study of CD8+ T cells in alopecia areata. cDNA reverse transcribed from extracted RNA served as the sequencing template. Clones were sequenced by immunoSEQ multiplex PCR, and TCRdb holds only the in-frame ones, with some missing. In the table there are more than 100,000 clones, 58% of which are singletons. The starting material was CD4+ T cells sorted from blood, obtained at week 0. All receptors derive from a human donor with alopecia areata.

This clone has a handful of counts. The chain uses TRBV5-1 and TRBJ2-2; no clear D gene. The length of the CDR3 is 17 residues. The germline V gene encodes CDR1 SGHRS and CDR2 YFSETQ. V was pared by 3 bases and J by 5 bases, with 20 bases between. In nucleotides, the CDR3 is TGCGCCAGCAGCTCGAACCCCCCGGGCAGTGGGACCGGGGAGCTGTTTTTT. It is translated as CASSSNPPGSGTGELFF.

In its sample, this clone was seen a few times. The chain combines TRBV5-1 with TRBJ2-7; 11 bases fit TRBD2. Germline lookup yields CDR1 SGHRS and CDR2 YFSETQ. The CDR3 is made up of 15 amino acids. V lost 4 bases, J lost 4 bases, and 7 bases stayed unmatched. This CDR3 is CASSVTSGALYEQYF. DNA of the CDR3: TGCGCCAGCAGCGTGACTAGCGGGGCCCTTTACGAGCAGTACTTC.

In this sample, this clone turned up a few times. The chain couples TRBV7-2 to TRBJ2-3; D gene unclear. The CDR3 loop spans 12 amino acids. In germline, CDR1 is SGHTA, CDR2 FQGNSA. The V end was cut by 5 bases, the J end by 5 bases, with 8 bases between. The CDR3 loop reads CASSPNVDTQYF. CDR3 in DNA: TGTGCCAGCAGCCCCAATGTAGATACGCAGTATTTT.

The chain links TRBV27 to TRBJ2-7; 7 bases align to TRBD1. V was pared by 6 bases and J by 2 bases, with 10 bases of the junction left unmatched. CDR1 MNHEY and CDR2 SMNVEV come from the germline V gene (reference sequence). The CDR3 has 15 residues. The DNA for the CDR3 is TGTGCCAGCAGCCTCCTCCAGGGACAGACCTACGAGCAGTACTTC. This codes for CASSLLQGQTYEQYF.

This chain links TRBV2 with TRBJ1-5, with 10 nucleotides matching TRBD1. Germline trimming cut 5 bases from V and 0 bases from J; bases unmatched to any gene: 22. The CDR3 has 22 amino acids. Looked up from germline, CDR1 is SNHLY and CDR2 is FYNNEI. This CDR3 reads CASSFSVRWDRGAEYSNQPQHF. CDR3 nucleotide sequence: TGTGCCAGCAGTTTTAGTGTGCGCTGGGACAGGGGCGCCGAATATAGCAATCAGCCCCAGCATTTT. Together with reference TRBV2 and TRBJ1-5, the CDR3 gives the full variable domain: EPEVTQTPSHQVTQMGQEVILRCVPISNHLYFYWYRQILGQKVEFLVSFYNNEISEKSEIFDDQFSVERPDGSNFTLKIRSTKLEDSAMYFCASSFSVRWDRGAEYSNQPQHFGDGTRLSIL.

V is TRBV29-1 and J is TRBJ2-3; 9 nucleotides agree with TRBD2. V was clipped by 3 bases and J by 2 bases; unmatched bases: 3. Germline V gene data show CDR1 as SQVTM and CDR2 as ANQGSEA. This CDR3 contains 14 residues. The CDR3 sequence: CSVDPSGATDTQYF. The CDR3 nucleotides are TGCAGCGTTGATCCTAGCGGGGCCACAGATACGCAGTATTTT.

This chain joins TRBV4-3 and TRBJ2-1, with 8 nucleotides matching TRBD1. The junction had 12 bases not matched to a gene; V was cut back by 5 bases and J by 15 bases. Germline CDR1 and CDR2: LGHNA and YSLEER. The length of the CDR3 is 13 residues. CDR3 amino acids: CASSSHPGTGPFF. Written as DNA, the CDR3 is TGCGCCAGCAGCTCTCACCCAGGGACAGGTCCGTTCTTC.

The chain uses TRBV7-6 and TRBJ2-1; 10 bases agree with TRBD2. This CDR3 has 17 residues. The V gene end was trimmed by 1 base and the J gene end by 4 bases; junction bases not matched to a gene: 7. Germline values: CDR1 SGHVS, CDR2 FNYEAQ. The CDR3 here is CASSLEESGRAYNEQFF. The CDR3 nucleotides are TGTGCCAGCAGCTTAGAAGAAAGCGGGAGGGCATACAATGAGCAGTTCTTC.

This chain uses TRBV7-2 with TRBJ2-2, with TRBD1 identical over 9 bases. Germline V gives CDR1 SGHTA, CDR2 FQGNSA. There are 16 residues in the CDR3. V gave up 5 bases and J gave up 5 bases; unmatched junction bases: 9. CDR3 protein: CASSPPGQGRTGELFF. The CDR3 DNA sequence: TGTGCCAGCAGCCCCCCGGGACAGGGAAGAACCGGGGAGCTGTTTTTT.

V gene TRBV27 combines with J gene TRBJ2-1; 7 bases are shared with TRBD2. V lost 6 bases to trimming and J lost 12 bases; unmatched junction nucleotides: 11. The CDR3 length is 13 residues. Germline lookup yields CDR1 MNHEY and CDR2 SMNVEV (reference sequence). The CDR3 sequence: CASSSYPPGGQFF. The CDR3 DNA is TGTGCCAGCAGCTCTTACCCACCGGGAGGGCAGTTCTTC.

The chain combines TRBV5-1 with TRBJ2-5, with D possibly matching TRBD2 (6 bases). The germline CDR1 and CDR2 sequences are SGHRS and YFSETQ. The CDR3 contains 14 residues. Trimming stripped 0 bases from V and 5 bases from J, with 11 bases between. CDR3 protein: CASSLAGVGETQYF. In nucleotides, the CDR3 is TGCGCCAGCAGCTTGGCGGGGGTTGGTGAGACCCAGTACTTC.

The chain couples TRBV28 to TRBJ2-3; the D gene is possibly TRBD2 (6 bases). From germline, CDR1 is MDHEN and CDR2 SYDVKM. The CDR3 totals 14 residues. V was cut by 7 bases and J by 2 bases, with 13 bases left in between. CDR3: CASKVAGNTDTQYF. The CDR3 DNA is TGTGCCAGCAAGGTTGCGGGGAACACAGATACGCAGTATTTT.

The rearrangement joins TRBV4-3 to TRBJ2-3; 9 positions agree with TRBD2. This CDR3 region has 16 residues. V was clipped by 2 bases and J by 2 bases; unmatched bases: 5. Germline V lookup: CDR1 LGHNA, CDR2 YSLEER. CDR3 nucleotide sequence: TGCGCCAGCAGCCAATCGGGACTAGCAGACACAGATACGCAGTATTTT. It is translated as CASSQSGLADTDTQYF.

This clone was detected only once. The chain employs TRBV19 and TRBJ2-7, with D tentatively TRBD1 or TRBD2 (6 bases each). Germline CDR1 LNHDA, CDR2 SQIVND (reference sequence). Trimming stripped 5 bases from V and 0 bases from J, with 17 bases between. CDR3 length equals 16 residues. CDR3 in DNA: TGTGCCAGTAGTCCGACCAGGAGGGGGAACTCCTACGAGCAGTACTTC. This gives the protein CASSPTRRGNSYEQYF.

CDR3 protein: CASSATGLAGARETQYF. The CDR3 DNA is TGTGCCAGCAGCGCCACCGGGCTAGCGGGGGCTCGGGAGACCCAGTACTTC. V is TRBV7-3 and J is TRBJ2-5, with 10 bases lining up with TRBD2. The CDR3 runs to 17 residues. The trim removed 5 bases at V and 5 bases at J, leaving 14 bases unmatched. Germline V gene lookup returns CDR1 SGHTA and CDR2 FQGTGA.

V gene TRBV27 combines with J gene TRBJ1-5; D perhaps matches TRBD1 (6 bases). The CDR3 covers 17 residues. CDR1 and CDR2 from the germline V gene are MNHEY and SMNVEV (reference sequence). Trimming took 2 bases from V and 8 from J, leaving 22 bases between them. The CDR3 region has the DNA TGTGCCAGCAGTTTACGATTTGCGGGGGGCGATGTTGAGCCCCAGCATTTT. It translates to CASSLRFAGGDVEPQHF.

The chain carries TRBV19 and TRBJ2-7; TRBD2 aligns across 8 bases. Per germline, CDR1 LNHDA and CDR2 SQIVND (reference sequence). There are 15 residues in the CDR3. After removal of 6 bases from V and 4 bases from J, the junction contained 11 bases not matched to a gene. In DNA form, the CDR3 reads TGTGCCAGTAGGAACAGCGGGAGAGCCCCGTACGAGCAGTACTTC. As protein: CASRNSGRAPYEQYF.

This chain connects TRBV28 to TRBJ1-6; TRBD1 agrees at 7 bases. Germline V gene lookup returns CDR1 MDHEN and CDR2 SYDVKM. There are 13 residues in the CDR3. Trimming at V came to 6 bases and at J to 8 bases, leaving 4 bases not matched to a gene. In DNA form, the CDR3 reads TGTGCCAGCAGGCAGGGGGTCCATTCACCCCTCCACTTT. Residues: CASRQGVHSPLHF.

The chain uses TRBV7-3 and TRBJ1-1; perhaps TRBD1 as D (5 bases). Germline assignment: CDR1 SGHTA and CDR2 FQGTGA. Between the trimmed V and J ends, which lost 1 base and 0 bases, there was a span of 18 bases. The CDR3 is 18 amino acids. This CDR3 reads CASSLNPPLQGMNTEAFF. DNA for the CDR3: TGTGCCAGCAGCTTAAACCCCCCCCTCCAGGGTATGAACACTGAAGCTTTCTTT.

This chain connects TRBV28 to TRBJ1-1; the match to TRBD1 covers 7 bases. J lost 3 bases, V lost 6 bases, and 7 bases had no gene match. The CDR3 sequence is 14 residues long. Germline CDR1 MDHEN, CDR2 SYDVKM. Here the CDR3 reads CASRELTGDTEAFF. For the CDR3, the DNA is TGTGCCAGCAGAGAACTCACAGGGGACACTGAAGCTTTCTTT.

The chain combines TRBV28 with TRBJ1-5; D possibly corresponds to TRBD1 (5 bases). The V end was cut by 3 bases, the J end by 2 bases, with 11 bases between. From germline, CDR1 is MDHEN and CDR2 SYDVKM. CDR3 length equals 15 residues. CDR3 bases: TGTGCCAGCAGTTTGGCAGGGACGGGCAATCAGCCCCAGCATTTT. Translated, it gives CASSLAGTGNQPQHF. The whole variable domain, filled in from reference TRBV28 and TRBJ1-5, reads DVKVTQSSRYLVKRTGEKVFLECVQDMDHENMFWYRQDPGLGLRLIYFSYDVKMKEKGDIPEGYSVSREKKERFSLILESASTNQTSMYLCASSLAGTGNQPQHFGDGTRLSIL.

The chain joins TRBV9 to TRBJ2-3; D unresolved. Germline CDR1 is SGDLS and CDR2 is YYNGEE. The V end was cut by 0 bases, the J end by 4 bases, with 3 bases between. This CDR3 is built from 12 residues. The CDR3 reads CASSVVPDTQYF. In DNA form, the CDR3 reads TGTGCCAGCAGCGTAGTACCAGATACGCAGTATTTT.

The chain is built from TRBV19 and TRBJ1-2, with TRBD1 matching over 7 bases. The germline CDR1 and CDR2 sequences are LNHDA and SQIVND (reference sequence). V shed 3 bases and J 4 bases; nucleotides not matched to a gene: 8. This CDR3 is built from 15 residues. CDR3 nucleotide sequence: TGTGCCAGTAGTATTGGATACAGGGGAGGCTATGGCTACACCTTC. This translates into CASSIGYRGGYGYTF. The complete variable domain, with remaining parts taken from reference TRBV19 and TRBJ1-2, reads DGGITQSPKYLFRKEGQNVTLSCEQNLNHDAMYWYRQDPGQGLRLIYYSQIVNDFQKGDIAEGYSVSREKKESFPLTVTSAQKNPTAFYLCASSIGYRGGYGYTFGSGTRLTVV.

The rearrangement uses TRBV2 and TRBJ1-1; perhaps TRBD1 as D (6 bases). The V gene lost 1 base and the J gene lost 5 bases, with 14 bases spanning the gap. The CDR3 is 15 residues long. Per germline, CDR1 SNHLY and CDR2 FYNNEI. CDR3 coding DNA: TGTGCCAGCAGTGAAGGACCCCCAGGGGTGACTGAAGCTTTCTTT. Its translation: CASSEGPPGVTEAFF.

This clone was seen more than once but under ten times. The chain joins TRBV7-2 to TRBJ2-7; D unclear. This CDR3 is 17 amino acids long. Trimming stripped 1 base from V and 9 bases from J, with 25 bases between. Germline V lookup: CDR1 SGHTA, CDR2 FQGNSA. The CDR3 DNA sequence: TGTGCCAGCAGCTTAGGATCGGCGGTGTCTGGCCCAGGCGCGCAGTACTTC. Translation: CASSLGSAVSGPGAQYF.

The chain uses TRBV10-3 and TRBJ2-5; 8 bases fit TRBD1. Germline trimming cut 3 bases from V and 5 bases from J; bases unmatched to any gene: 5. The CDR3 has 14 amino acids. CDR1 and CDR2 from the germline V gene are ENHRY and SYGVKD. This CDR3 reads CAISDPGGGETQYF. In DNA form, the CDR3 reads TGTGCCATCAGTGATCCAGGGGGCGGGGAGACCCAGTACTTC.